The 30 T cell receptor beta chains below come from one sample, sequenced in a study of T cell responses to AZD1222 COVID-19 vaccine. Sequencing was performed with immunoSEQ multiplex PCR; in TCRdb, only in-frame clones are kept and a portion is missing. The data show 43,000 or so clones, less than 95% seen once. The sequences come from peripheral blood, collected 28 days after the second AZD1222 dose. The origin of the receptors is an adult who received the AZD1222 COVID-19 vaccine.

This clone was observed a single time. The rearrangement links TRBV3-1 (or the pseudogene TRBV3-2) to TRBJ2-1, with unresolved D. Germline V lookup: CDR1 LGHDT, CDR2 YNNKEL (reference sequence). The V end was cut by 0 bases, the J end by 12 bases, with 6 bases between. The length of the CDR3 is 11 residues. The CDR3 DNA sequence: TGTGCCAGCAGCCAAGAGAAAGTGCAGTTCTTC. It specifies CASSQEKVQFF.

The genes are TRBV9 and TRBJ2-7; D may match TRBD1 or TRBD2 (5 bases each). This CDR3 spans 14 amino acids. Deletions cut 6 bases from V and 3 bases from J, with 16 bases between. Germline CDR1 is SGDLS and CDR2 is YYNGEE. CDR3 amino acids: CASNPGTGYYEQYF. In DNA form, the CDR3 reads TGTGCCAGCAATCCCGGGACGGGATACTACGAGCAGTACTTC.

The rearrangement links TRBV6-5 to TRBJ1-2; 9 bases align to TRBD1. The CDR3 extends over 12 amino acids. CDR1 and CDR2 from the germline V gene are MNHEY and SVGAGI. Unmatched junction bases numbered 1, after V lost 5 bases and J lost 6 bases. The CDR3 loop is CASSRQGDGYTF. Here the CDR3 DNA reads TGTGCCAGCAGTCGACAGGGGGATGGCTACACCTTC.

The chain has TRBV5-6 and TRBJ1-1; 10 bases fit TRBD1. The CDR3 consists of 14 residues. Germline V CDR1 and CDR2: SGHDT, YYEEEE. The V gene end was trimmed by 5 bases and the J gene end by 7 bases; junction bases not matched to a gene: 8. The CDR3 DNA reads TGTGCCAGCAGTCCCGACAGGGGGCTTGGTGAAGCTTTCTTT. Its translation is CASSPDRGLGEAFF.

V usage is TRBV5-4 and J usage is TRBJ2-5; perhaps TRBD1 as D (6 bases). Germline CDR1 reads SGHNT; CDR2 reads YYREEE (reference sequence). The CDR3 is 16 residues long. Between the trimmed V and J ends, which lost 4 bases and 4 bases, there was a span of 20 bases. CDR3 coding DNA: TGTGCCAGCAGCGCTAACACGCAGGGGAGAGGAGAGACCCAGTACTTC. Translating gives CASSANTQGRGETQYF.

The V and J genes are TRBV29-1 and TRBJ1-2; possibly TRBD1 for D (5 bases). The CDR3 covers 11 residues. V lost 7 bases, J lost 4 bases, and 10 bases lay in between. CDR1 and CDR2 (germline): SQVTM, ANQGSEA. The CDR3 bases are TGCAGCGGCCAGACAGTCTATGGCTACACCTTC. Protein product: CSGQTVYGYTF. Drawing the rest from reference TRBV29-1 and TRBJ1-2, the complete variable domain is SAVISQKPSRDICQRGTSLTIQCQVDSQVTMMFWYRQQPGQSLTLIATANQGSEATYESGFVIDKFPISRPNLTFSTLTVSNMSPEDSSIYLCSGQTVYGYTFGSGTRLTVV.

This chain joins TRBV27 and TRBJ1-4; perhaps TRBD1 as D (6 bases). The germline CDR1 and CDR2 sequences are MNHEY and SMNVEV (reference sequence). The CDR3 covers 15 residues. V gave up 2 bases and J gave up 5 bases, with 12 bases separating them. The CDR3 loop reads CASSLGGASNEKLFF. The CDR3 coding sequence is TGTGCCAGCAGTTTAGGGGGGGCATCAAATGAAAAACTGTTTTTT.

By sample fraction, this clone is hyperexpanded (1% or more). V usage is TRBV2 and J usage is TRBJ1-2; maybe TRBD1 (5 bases). The CDR3 spans 12 residues. Trimming took 3 bases from V and 6 from J, leaving 8 bases between them. Germline V gives CDR1 SNHLY, CDR2 FYNNEI. The CDR3 region is CASSERGNGYTF. CDR3 in DNA: TGTGCCAGCAGTGAGAGGGGCAATGGCTACACCTTC. Variable domain in full (rest from reference TRBV2 and TRBJ1-2): EPEVTQTPSHQVTQMGQEVILRCVPISNHLYFYWYRQILGQKVEFLVSFYNNEISEKSEIFDDQFSVERPDGSNFTLKIRSTKLEDSAMYFCASSERGNGYTFGSGTRLTVV.

In this sample, this clone turned up once. The rearrangement uses TRBV30 and TRBJ1-5; D is unclear. Per germline, CDR1 GTSNPN and CDR2 SVGIG (reference sequence). V lost 1 base to trimming and J lost 0 bases, with 4 bases between them. This CDR3 is 13 amino acids long. The CDR3 is CAWSGTSNQPQHF. The DNA for the CDR3 is TGTGCCTGGAGTGGAACTAGCAATCAGCCCCAGCATTTT.

The chain employs TRBV27 and TRBJ1-1, with TRBD1 identical over 9 bases. V was pared by 4 bases and J by 9 bases, with 6 bases of the junction left unmatched. The CDR3 contains 13 residues. CDR1 is MNHEY and CDR2 is SMNVEV in the germline V gene (reference sequence). DNA for the CDR3: TGTGCCAGCAGTTCTCTTTACAGGGGGCAAGCTTTCTTT. Translating it yields CASSSLYRGQAFF.

V and J are TRBV5-1 and TRBJ1-4; a weak D match, TRBD1 (5 bases). The CDR3 has 16 amino acids. Trimming cost V 3 bases and J 8 bases, with 20 bases left between them. From germline, CDR1 is SGHRS and CDR2 YFSETQ. CDR3 region: CASSSSGTPSGEKLFF. The CDR3, as DNA: TGCGCCAGCAGCTCATCCGGGACTCCTTCCGGGGAAAAACTGTTTTTT.

This clone is a singleton in its sample. This rearrangement joins TRBV7-9 to TRBJ2-1; D unresolved. The germline gives CDR1 SEHNR, CDR2 FQNEAQ (reference sequence). V was trimmed by 2 bases and J by 0 bases, leaving 11 bases between them. This CDR3 region has 16 residues. The DNA for the CDR3 is TGTGCCAGCAGCTTAAGGACGGCTAGCTCCTACAATGAGCAGTTCTTC. Translated, it gives CASSLRTASSYNEQFF. The complete variable domain, with remaining parts taken from reference TRBV7-9 and TRBJ2-1, reads DTGVSQNPRHKITKRGQNVTFRCDPISEHNRLYWYRQTLGQGPEFLTYFQNEAQLEKSRLLSDRFSAERPKGSFSTLEIQRTEQGDSAMYLCASSLRTASSYNEQFFGPGTRLTVL.

V usage is TRBV14 and J usage is TRBJ1-2; D unclear. Trimming took 0 bases from V and 4 from J, leaving 9 bases between them. CDR3 length equals 14 residues. The V gene's germline CDR1 is SGHDN and CDR2 FVKESK. The CDR3 coding sequence is TGTGCCAGCAGCCAAGATACGGAACCCTATGGCTACACCTTC. Encoded protein: CASSQDTEPYGYTF.

V gene TRBV5-4 combines with J gene TRBJ2-3; D is perhaps TRBD2 (6 bases). Trimming took off 1 base at V and 0 bases at J, with 15 bases between the two ends. The CDR3 loop spans 17 amino acids. Germline V gene sequence: CDR1 SGHNT, CDR2 YYREEE (reference sequence). CDR3 nucleotide sequence: TGTGCCAGCAGCTTGTTTTGGCGGGGCCTGAGCACAGATACGCAGTATTTT. Translating it yields CASSLFWRGLSTDTQYF.

V usage is TRBV3-1 (or the pseudogene TRBV3-2) and J usage is TRBJ2-1; TRBD1 matches 8 bases. This CDR3 comprises 15 residues. V shed 4 bases, J shed 2 bases, and the junction held 4 bases outside the gene matches. Germline V CDR1 and CDR2: LGHDT, YNNKEL (reference sequence). The DNA for the CDR3 is TGTGCCAGCAGCCGATCGACAGGGGCCTACAATGAGCAGTTCTTC. Translation gives CASSRSTGAYNEQFF.

This sequence joins TRBV5-4 and TRBJ1-6; TRBD1 aligns across 8 bases. The germline gives CDR1 SGHNT, CDR2 YYREEE (reference sequence). With 0 bases clipped from V and 10 bases from J, the junction kept 0 bases outside the gene matches. The CDR3 is 13 amino acids. The CDR3 DNA follows: TGTGCCAGCAGCTTGGACAGGGGGTCACCCCTCCACTTT. Translated: CASSLDRGSPLHF.

This clone appeared a single time. The gene calls are TRBV18 and TRBJ2-7; D remains unclear. The CDR3 consists of 12 residues. The germline V gene has CDR1 KGHSH and CDR2 LQKENI. The germline V and J ends were trimmed by 1 base and 5 bases, with 6 bases remaining between them. The DNA for the CDR3 is TGTGCCAGCTCACCACGCCGGGACGAGCAGTACTTC. Translating it yields CASSPRRDEQYF.

The chain is built from TRBV6-5 and TRBJ1-1, with TRBD1 identical over 7 bases. After removal of 6 bases from V and 1 base from J, the junction contained 8 bases not matched to a gene. The CDR3 runs to 15 residues. Germline CDR1 MNHEY, CDR2 SVGAGI. CDR3 region: CASRNTGARNTEAFF. The CDR3 bases are TGTGCCAGCAGAAACACAGGGGCCCGGAACACTGAAGCTTTCTTT.

J is TRBJ1-5 and V is TRBV11-2, with 7 bases fitting TRBD1. CDR1 SGHAT and CDR2 FQNNGV come from the germline V gene. Trimming took 5 bases from V and 1 from J; bases not matched to a gene: 5. The CDR3 consists of 15 residues. The CDR3 nucleotides are TGTGCCAGCAGCGACGGGGGACAGAGCAATCAGCCCCAGCATTTT. It specifies CASSDGGQSNQPQHF.

The chain combines TRBV9 with TRBJ1-4; D possibly corresponds to TRBD1 (5 bases). CDR3 length equals 17 residues. The germline V gene has CDR1 SGDLS and CDR2 YYNGEE. V lost 4 bases to trimming and J lost 6 bases, with 22 bases between them. The CDR3 region has the DNA TGTGCCAGCAGCCCCCACGCTGCGGGGGGAAATTATGAAAAACTGTTTTTT. Translating gives CASSPHAAGGNYEKLFF.

V is TRBV5-1 and J is TRBJ2-3, with D perhaps TRBD1 (6 bases). V was cut by 4 bases and J by 2 bases, with 14 bases left in between. The CDR3 length is 15 residues. Germline values: CDR1 SGHRS, CDR2 YFSETQ. The CDR3 protein is CASSPGDRFTDTQYF. CDR3 nucleotides: TGCGCCAGCAGCCCTGGAGACAGGTTCACAGATACGCAGTATTTT.

This chain uses TRBV5-1 with TRBJ1-1; D unresolved. The V gene lost 5 bases and the J gene lost 4 bases, with 9 bases spanning the gap. The CDR3 is 12 amino acids. Germline-derived CDR1 and CDR2 are SGHRS and YFSETQ. CDR3 bases: TGCGCCAGCAGTAGGGATACCACTGAAGCTTTCTTT. This gives the protein CASSRDTTEAFF.

This chain uses TRBV11-3 with TRBJ2-1, with D possibly matching TRBD2 (6 bases). V was pared by 0 bases and J by 10 bases, with 16 bases between. The length of the CDR3 is 15 residues. Looked up from germline, CDR1 is SGHNT and CDR2 is YENEEA. CDR3 amino acids: CASSLDHGGGGEQFF. The CDR3 coding sequence is TGTGCCAGCAGCTTAGATCACGGGGGAGGAGGAGAGCAGTTCTTC.

The V gene is TRBV7-6, the J gene TRBJ2-3, with a tentative D call TRBD1 (6 bases). Trimming left V 5 bases short and J 0 bases short, with 12 bases between. Germline lookup yields CDR1 SGHVS and CDR2 FNYEAQ. This CDR3 is built from 15 residues. The CDR3 loop is CASSPWTASTDTQYF. The CDR3 DNA is TGTGCCAGCAGCCCCTGGACAGCTAGCACAGATACGCAGTATTTT.

The chain is built from TRBV6-1 and TRBJ1-1, with D unclear. Germline V CDR1 and CDR2: MNHNS, SASEGT. The V and J ends lost 5 bases and 5 bases respectively, with 12 bases between them. The CDR3 has 13 amino acids. Here the CDR3 DNA reads TGTGCCAGCAGTTTTCAGACGGGGACTGAAGCTTTCTTT. This encodes CASSFQTGTEAFF.

The V gene is TRBV6-5, the J gene TRBJ2-3; D is possibly TRBD2 (7 bases). This CDR3 contains 15 residues. Germline CDR1 MNHEY, CDR2 SVGAGI. Deletions cut 6 bases from V and 2 bases from J, with 15 bases between. The CDR3 loop is CASRHPGGPTDTQYF. CDR3 DNA sequence: TGTGCCAGCAGGCATCCGGGGGGCCCCACAGATACGCAGTATTTT.

The V and J genes are TRBV27 and TRBJ2-2; 8 nucleotides agree with TRBD2. CDR1 and CDR2 from the germline V gene are MNHEY and SMNVEV (reference sequence). J was trimmed by 1 base and V by 5 bases; bases with no gene match: 6. The CDR3 covers 16 residues. The CDR3 here is CASSNSGALNTGELFF. The DNA for the CDR3 is TGTGCCAGCAGTAATAGCGGGGCCCTGAACACCGGGGAGCTGTTTTTT.

The chain carries TRBV19 and TRBJ1-2; 8 nucleotides align to TRBD1. Trimming took 6 bases from V and 7 from J; bases not matched to a gene: 10. Germline CDR1 is LNHDA and CDR2 is SQIVND (reference sequence). The CDR3 runs 14 residues. The CDR3 coding sequence is TGTGCCAGTAGCGACCTCGGACAGGGTCTTGGCTACACCTTC. As protein: CASSDLGQGLGYTF. The entire variable domain, with the rest obtained from reference TRBV19 and TRBJ1-2, is as follows: DGGITQSPKYLFRKEGQNVTLSCEQNLNHDAMYWYRQDPGQGLRLIYYSQIVNDFQKGDIAEGYSVSREKKESFPLTVTSAQKNPTAFYLCASSDLGQGLGYTFGSGTRLTVV.

CDR3 nucleotides: TGTGCCAGCAGCTTGGCCCAGATGACAGATACGCAGTATTTT. Encoded protein: CASSLAQMTDTQYF. The chain has TRBV5-4 and TRBJ2-3; D is unclear. Germline CDR1 reads SGHNT; CDR2 reads YYREEE (reference sequence). The CDR3 has 14 residues. V was pared by 0 bases and J by 3 bases, with 8 bases between.

The gene calls are TRBV18 and TRBJ2-7, with TRBD1 matching over 8 bases. J was trimmed by 0 bases and V by 6 bases; bases with no gene match: 10. The germline V gene encodes CDR1 KGHSH and CDR2 LQKENI. The CDR3 covers 16 residues. The CDR3 bases are TGTGCCAGCTCCCTAAGGCCCGGACAGGGCTCCTACGAGCAGTACTTC. This translates into CASSLRPGQGSYEQYF.